This TCR beta chain originates from a study of blood T cell repertoires in COVID-19. Sequencing was performed with immunoSEQ multiplex PCR; in TCRdb, only in-frame clones are kept and a portion is missing. The sample holds roughly 200,000 clones, around 88% seen once. The V gene's germline CDR1 is SGDLS and CDR2 YYNGEE. V was shortened by 4 bases and J by 0 bases, with 14 bases between the two germline ends. There are 15 residues in the CDR3. In assigning cohorts, the study relied on participant-reported clinical history. Sequencing was done on a sample of PBMCs or T cells enriched from blood (not recorded which). This chain joins TRBV9 and TRBJ2-7; possibly TRBD2 for D (6 bases). The sequence was obtained from a woman between 25 and 40 years old who had been exposed to COVID-19. This chain's CDR3 is CASSPSGGFSYEQYF. CDR3 DNA sequence: TGTGCCAGCAGCCCTTCCGGGGGTTTCTCCTACGAGCAGTACTTC.